The next 25 T cell receptor beta chains were all read from a single sample in a study of long-term antiretroviral therapy in people with HIV. The assay used was immunoSEQ (version v3.0), run at survey level. Data came from immunoSEQ multiplex PCR; TCRdb stores just in-frame clones and leaves some out. The sample records roughly 12,000 clones, approximately 79% being singletons. The sequencing here drew on unsorted PBMCs, taken 0.8 years before starting antiretroviral therapy. The receptor set was obtained from a woman aged 40 to 55 with HIV.

The chain couples TRBV11-2 to TRBJ2-7; 9 bases fit TRBD2. The CDR3 consists of 17 residues. With V trimmed by 5 bases and J by 2 bases, 13 bases remained unmatched. Germline V lookup: CDR1 SGHAT, CDR2 FQNNGV. The CDR3 loop reads CASSQSSILAGTYEQYF. The CDR3 region has the DNA TGTGCCAGCAGCCAGTCCTCAATACTAGCGGGCACCTACGAGCAGTACTTC.

This chain links TRBV9 with TRBJ2-5, with D tentatively TRBD1 (5 bases). The CDR3 spans 14 residues. Trimming took 0 bases from V and 5 from J, leaving 11 bases between them. The germline CDR1 and CDR2 sequences are SGDLS and YYNGEE. Written as DNA, the CDR3 is TGTGCCAGCAGCGTAGGGGCGAAGGGGGAGACCCAGTACTTC. This sequence encodes CASSVGAKGETQYF.

V is TRBV5-1 and J is TRBJ1-3; D uncertain. Trimming left V 4 bases short and J 3 bases short, with 2 bases between. Germline V gives CDR1 SGHRS, CDR2 YFSETQ. The CDR3 is 11 residues long. CDR3 region: CASSGGNTIYF. For the CDR3, the DNA is TGCGCCAGCAGCGGTGGAAACACCATATATTTT.

V usage is TRBV2 and J usage is TRBJ2-5; unclear D gene. Germline CDR1 reads SNHLY; CDR2 reads FYNNEI. The germline V and J ends were trimmed by 4 bases and 4 bases, with 4 bases remaining between them. This CDR3 region has 11 residues. The CDR3 region has the DNA TGTGCCAGCAGTGGAGGAGAGACCCAGTACTTC. This translates into CASSGGETQYF. The whole variable domain, remainder taken from reference TRBV2 and TRBJ2-5, is EPEVTQTPSHQVTQMGQEVILRCVPISNHLYFYWYRQILGQKVEFLVSFYNNEISEKSEIFDDQFSVERPDGSNFTLKIRSTKLEDSAMYFCASSGGETQYFGPGTRLLVL.

The rearrangement joins TRBV5-1 to TRBJ2-3; D unresolved. Trimming took 4 bases from V and 5 from J, leaving 14 bases between them. The CDR3 extends over 14 amino acids. Germline V CDR1 and CDR2: SGHRS, YFSETQ. The CDR3 nucleotides are TGCGCCAGCAGCCCGGAAGGGTATGGAGATACGCAGTATTTT. It translates to CASSPEGYGDTQYF.

This sequence joins TRBV5-1 and TRBJ2-3; TRBD2 matches 8 bases. This CDR3 has 16 residues. V lost 0 bases and J lost 0; bases outside the gene matches: 3. Germline V gene sequence: CDR1 SGHRS, CDR2 YFSETQ. The CDR3 DNA is TGCGCCAGCAGCTTGGGTATAGCGGGGAGCACAGATACGCAGTATTTT. Its translation: CASSLGIAGSTDTQYF.

CDR3 sequence (DNA): TGTGCCAGCAGCTCCCGGGAGACCCAGTACTTC. Amino acids: CASSSRETQYF. The chain carries TRBV5-8 and TRBJ2-5; D is ambiguous. The CDR3 is made up of 11 amino acids. V was pared by 3 bases and J by 5 bases, with 5 bases between. The germline V gene encodes CDR1 SGHTS and CDR2 YDEGEE.

The CDR3 here is CASSLDYTEAFF. CDR3 DNA: TGCGCCAGCAGCTTGGACTACACTGAAGCTTTCTTT. The chain employs TRBV5-1 and TRBJ1-1, with no clear D. The CDR3 is 12 amino acids. From germline, CDR1 is SGHRS and CDR2 YFSETQ. V lost 0 bases, J lost 3 bases, and 3 bases lay in between.

The CDR3 here is CASSHAREAEAFF. CDR3 bases: TGTGCCAGCTCGCACGCCAGGGAGGCTGAAGCTTTCTTT. The V gene is TRBV18, the J gene TRBJ1-1; weak D call: TRBD1 (5 bases). Germline assignment: CDR1 KGHSH and CDR2 LQKENI. This CDR3 is built from 13 residues. V lost 6 bases and J 6 bases, leaving 14 bases between the germline ends.

The V call is TRBV5-1, the J call TRBJ2-2; the match to TRBD1 covers 7 bases. Germline V lookup: CDR1 SGHRS, CDR2 YFSETQ. CDR3 length equals 16 residues. Losses at the gene ends were 0 bases for V and 3 bases for J; bases not matched to a gene: 5. The CDR3 nucleotides read TGCGCCAGCAGCTTGGGACAGGGCAGGGACACCGGGGAGCTGTTTTTT. Its translation: CASSLGQGRDTGELFF. Drawing the rest from reference TRBV5-1 and TRBJ2-2, the complete variable domain is KAGVTQTPRYLIKTRGQQVTLSCSPISGHRSVSWYQQTPGQGLQFLFEYFSETQRNKGNFPGRFSGRQFSNSRSEMNVSTLELGDSALYLCASSLGQGRDTGELFFGEGSRLTVL.

The chain has TRBV6-5 and TRBJ2-1, with a tentative D call TRBD1 (6 bases). Trimming cost V 0 bases and J 15 bases, with 15 bases left between them. Germline loops: CDR1 MNHEY, CDR2 SVGAGI. The CDR3 contains 13 residues. The CDR3 region is CASSYSSGEDLFF. The DNA for the CDR3 is TGTGCCAGCAGTTACTCCTCAGGGGAAGATCTGTTCTTC.

This chain connects TRBV9 to TRBJ2-7; D may be TRBD2 (6 bases). CDR1 is SGDLS and CDR2 is YYNGEE in the germline V gene. The CDR3 is 14 amino acids. Trimming removed 0 bases at V and 3 bases at J, with 10 bases between. The CDR3 region has the DNA TGTGCCAGCAGCGTAGATAGCGGATTCTACGAGCAGTACTTC. The encoded protein is CASSVDSGFYEQYF.

This clone was seen a few times. The V call is TRBV28, the J call TRBJ1-2; D may be TRBD1 (5 bases). Trimming stripped 5 bases from V and 4 bases from J, with 14 bases between. CDR1 is MDHEN and CDR2 is SYDVKM in the germline V gene. This CDR3 has 14 amino acids. CDR3 nucleotide sequence: TGTGCCAGCAGTACGGTGGGGACGGCCTATGGCTACACCTTC. Its protein product is CASSTVGTAYGYTF.

J is TRBJ2-3 and V is TRBV30; 8 nucleotides match TRBD2. Germline assignment: CDR1 GTSNPN and CDR2 SVGIG (reference sequence). The CDR3 consists of 14 residues. Trimming cost V 2 bases and J 0 bases; bases outside gene matches: 1. This CDR3 is CAWSSGSSTDTQYF. CDR3 in DNA: TGTGCCTGGAGTAGCGGGAGCAGCACAGATACGCAGTATTTT.

V usage is TRBV11-2 and J usage is TRBJ2-1; 8 bases align to TRBD1. The CDR3 loop spans 15 amino acids. The junction had 5 bases not matched to a gene; V was cut back by 5 bases and J by 2 bases. Germline assignment: CDR1 SGHAT and CDR2 FQNNGV. CDR3 loop: CASSRGQGAYNEQFF. The CDR3 coding sequence is TGTGCCAGCAGCCGAGGACAGGGAGCCTACAATGAGCAGTTCTTC.

This sequence joins TRBV18 and TRBJ2-1, with 13 bases lining up with TRBD2. Germline loops: CDR1 KGHSH, CDR2 LQKENI. Trimming cost V 3 bases and J 7 bases; bases outside gene matches: 6. The CDR3 consists of 16 residues. This CDR3 is CASSPRTSGRGNEQFF. The CDR3 bases are TGTGCCAGCTCACCCCGGACTAGCGGGAGAGGGAATGAGCAGTTCTTC.

The rearrangement links TRBV6-5 to TRBJ2-7; TRBD2 agrees at 7 bases. Trimming took 0 bases from V and 5 from J; bases not matched to a gene: 4. Per germline, CDR1 MNHEY and CDR2 SVGAGI. There are 14 residues in the CDR3. The CDR3 loop reads CASSYSASGNEQYF. The CDR3 region has the DNA TGTGCCAGCAGTTACTCGGCTAGCGGTAACGAGCAGTACTTC.

This clone appeared a few times. The V call is TRBV29-1, the J call TRBJ2-7; D perhaps matches TRBD2 (6 bases). The CDR3 is made up of 14 amino acids. Germline V gene lookup returns CDR1 SQVTM and CDR2 ANQGSEA. V lost 3 bases, J lost 0 bases, and 12 bases lay in between. The CDR3, as DNA: TGCAGCGTTGATGATGGAGGGAGCTCCTACGAGCAGTACTTC. Amino acids: CSVDDGGSSYEQYF.

This sequence joins TRBV14 and TRBJ1-2; D uncertain. Trimming shortened V by 3 bases and J by 4 bases, and 9 bases separated the two germline ends. CDR3 size: 13 residues. Germline V gives CDR1 SGHDN, CDR2 FVKESK. The CDR3, as DNA: TGTGCCAGCAGCCAGGGCTTGAGCTATGGCTACACCTTC. Protein: CASSQGLSYGYTF. Based on the CDR3 plus reference TRBV14 and TRBJ1-2, the full variable domain is EAGVTQFPSHSVIEKGQTVTLRCDPISGHDNLYWYRRVMGKEIKFLLHFVKESKQDESGMPNNRFLAERTGGTYSTLKVQPAELEDSGVYFCASSQGLSYGYTFGSGTRLTVV.

The CDR3 region is CASSPSLGLEAFF. CDR3 sequence (DNA): TGTGCCAGCAGCCCCTCCCTCGGACTTGAAGCTTTCTTT. V is TRBV7-6 and J is TRBJ1-1, with D unclear. Trimming cost V 5 bases and J 7 bases, with 14 bases left between them. Germline CDR1 SGHVS, CDR2 FNYEAQ. The CDR3 is made up of 13 amino acids.

In nucleotides, the CDR3 is TGTGCCAGCAACGAGTCGGGTCAGCCCCAGCATTTT. As protein: CASNESGQPQHF. The chain employs TRBV6-7 and TRBJ1-5; D unresolved. TRBV6-7 is given ORF status, its function remaining uncertain. There are 12 residues in the CDR3. Trimming took 7 bases from V and 6 from J, leaving 10 bases between them.

The chain joins TRBV27 to TRBJ2-1; tentatively, D is TRBD2 (6 bases). This CDR3 comprises 13 residues. V lost 4 bases to trimming and J lost 15 bases, with 19 bases between them. Germline values: CDR1 MNHEY, CDR2 SMNVEV (reference sequence). CDR3: CASSSPSAFSPFF. CDR3 DNA: TGTGCCAGCAGTTCTCCTAGCGCGTTCAGCCCGTTCTTC.

The J gene is TRBJ2-1, the V gene TRBV11-2; 8 bases are a match to TRBD2. This CDR3 spans 15 amino acids. Germline V lookup: CDR1 SGHAT, CDR2 FQNNGV. J gave up 4 bases and V 5 bases, and 7 bases lay outside the gene matches. This CDR3 is CASSLRTSGYNEQFF. The CDR3 coding sequence is TGTGCCAGCAGCCTAAGAACTAGCGGTTACAATGAGCAGTTCTTC.

The V call is TRBV5-1, the J call TRBJ2-7; the match to TRBD1 covers 7 bases. The CDR3 sequence is 13 residues long. Germline V gives CDR1 SGHRS, CDR2 YFSETQ. The V segment lost 7 bases and the J segment 0 bases; nucleotides outside the gene matches: 4. CDR3 protein: CASSGTASYEQYF. CDR3 in DNA: TGCGCCAGCTCCGGGACAGCCTCCTACGAGCAGTACTTC.

In its sample, this clone was seen a few times. This rearrangement joins TRBV19 to TRBJ2-7; D call uncertain. Germline values: CDR1 LNHDA, CDR2 SQIVND (reference sequence). V was clipped by 5 bases and J by 3 bases, with 5 bases between them. There are 11 residues in the CDR3. The CDR3 DNA reads as TGTGCCAGTAGTGCAGACTACGAGCAGTACTTC. Translation: CASSADYEQYF.